The 17 T cell receptor beta chains listed next were all sequenced from one sample in a study of OX40 agonist ivuxolimab in advanced cancers. The data were produced by immunoSEQ multiplex PCR, yet TCRdb's version contains in-frame clones alone and is incomplete. The table includes tens of thousands of clones, just under 95% detected once. The starting material was CD4+ or CD8+ T cells sorted from blood, obtained in a trial of the OX40 agonist ivuxolimab. These receptors came from an adult with an advanced solid tumor such as melanoma, head and neck, liver or kidney cancer.

The sample holds one count of this clone. The V gene is TRBV13, the J gene TRBJ2-7; TRBD2 might be the D (7 bases). V was trimmed by 3 bases and J by 3 bases, leaving 9 bases between them. Germline CDR1 reads PRHDT; CDR2 reads FYEKMQ (reference sequence). CDR3 length: 13 amino acids. This chain's CDR3 is CASSLRGGYEQYF. The CDR3 DNA sequence: TGTGCCAGCAGCTTGAGGGGGGGCTACGAGCAGTACTTC. Looking up the rest from reference TRBV13 and TRBJ2-7 gives the full variable domain: AAGVIQSPRHLIKEKRETATLKCYPIPRHDTVYWYQQGPGQDPQFLISFYEKMQSDKGSIPDRFSAQQFSDYHSELNMSSLELGDSALYFCASSLRGGYEQYFGPGTRLTVT.

The CDR3 loop is CASSRGAQETQYF. DNA of the CDR3: TGTGCCAGCAGCCGAGGGGCCCAAGAGACCCAGTACTTC. The rearrangement links TRBV7-9 to TRBJ2-5; D possibly matches TRBD1 or TRBD2 (5 bases each). Germline V lookup: CDR1 SEHNR, CDR2 FQNEAQ (reference sequence). V was cut by 5 bases and J by 1 base, with 8 bases left in between. This CDR3 comprises 13 residues.

This rearrangement joins TRBV7-8 to TRBJ2-7, with D possibly being TRBD1 (6 bases). The CDR3 sequence is 15 residues long. CDR1 and CDR2 from the germline V gene are SGHVS and FQNEAQ. V was pared by 1 base and J by 4 bases, with 14 bases between. The CDR3 DNA follows: TGTGCCAGCAGCTTAGTGGCGGGCAGGGGTTACGAGCAGTACTTC. It specifies CASSLVAGRGYEQYF.

The V call is TRBV4-2, the J call TRBJ1-5, with no clear D. The V and J ends lost 4 bases and 5 bases respectively, with 9 bases between them. Germline CDR1 is LGHNA and CDR2 is YNFKEQ. This CDR3 comprises 13 residues. In DNA, the CDR3 is TGTGCCAGCAGCCGCAGGTACGATCAGCCCCAGCATTTT. Protein: CASSRRYDQPQHF.

The genes are TRBV4-1 and TRBJ2-1, with 9 bases fitting TRBD1. This CDR3 is built from 17 residues. Trimming removed 4 bases from V and 10 bases from J; junction bases left unmatched: 17. CDR1 is MGHRA, CDR2 YSYEKL, per germline. CDR3 residues: CASSLPGGADRGNEQFF. In DNA, the CDR3 is TGCGCCAGCAGCCTACCGGGTGGGGCGGACAGGGGTAACGAGCAGTTCTTC.

CDR3 DNA: TGTGCCAGCAGCTTAGATAGGGGGGCCCAAAATGAGCAGTTCTTC. Protein sequence: CASSLDRGAQNEQFF. V usage is TRBV11-2 and J usage is TRBJ2-1; possibly TRBD1 or TRBD2 for D (6 bases each). Germline values: CDR1 SGHAT, CDR2 FQNNGV. The V end lost 0 bases, the J end lost 7 bases, and 13 bases lay between the germline ends. There are 15 residues in the CDR3.

Sample share makes this clone large. This chain connects TRBV15 to TRBJ1-1; no definite D call. The CDR3 spans 12 residues. V lost 3 bases to trimming and J lost 1 base, with 3 bases between them. Germline lookup yields CDR1 LNHNV and CDR2 YYDKDF (reference sequence). The CDR3 spells CATSSRNTEAFF. The CDR3 coding sequence is TGTGCCACCAGCAGCCGGAACACTGAAGCTTTCTTT.

The chain couples TRBV4-1 to TRBJ2-7; TRBD2 aligns across 7 bases. J gave up 0 bases and V 0 bases, and 8 bases lay outside the gene matches. The CDR3 runs to 17 residues. Germline CDR1 is MGHRA and CDR2 is YSYEKL. CDR3 sequence (DNA): TGCGCCAGCAGCCAAGATGGCGGGGGTCTTCTCTCCTACGAGCAGTACTTC. Its translation is CASSQDGGGLLSYEQYF.

CDR3 nucleotide sequence: TGTGCCAGCAGTCCTACAGGGGTACGTGGTGAAGCTTTCTTT. Its protein is CASSPTGVRGEAFF. The rearrangement links TRBV28 to TRBJ1-1; the match to TRBD1 covers 7 bases. Germline assignment: CDR1 MDHEN and CDR2 SYDVKM. V lost 5 bases to trimming and J lost 7 bases; unmatched junction nucleotides: 10. The CDR3 has 14 residues.

The chain couples TRBV4-3 to TRBJ2-7, with unresolved D. The CDR3 totals 16 residues. Per germline, CDR1 LGHNA and CDR2 YSLEER. Trimming removed 0 bases from V and 0 bases from J, with 12 bases in between. DNA of the CDR3: TGCGCCAGCAGCCAAGAGCAGGTCCCCAGCTCCTACGAGCAGTACTTC. Encoded protein: CASSQEQVPSSYEQYF.

This clone occurred once. This chain connects TRBV28 to TRBJ2-2, with 7 bases fitting TRBD1. CDR1 is MDHEN and CDR2 is SYDVKM in the germline V gene. The CDR3 spans 14 residues. Trimming took 7 bases from V and 7 from J; bases not matched to a gene: 9. DNA for the CDR3: TGTGCCAGCACCGGGACAGCCAGTTTCGGGGAGCTGTTTTTT. This encodes CASTGTASFGELFF.

The chain has TRBV30 and TRBJ1-2; D uncertain. The CDR3 totals 14 residues. The V gene's germline CDR1 is GTSNPN and CDR2 SVGIG (reference sequence). V gave up 1 base and J gave up 6 bases, with 15 bases separating them. CDR3 DNA sequence: TGTGCCTGGAGTGACGGTTTAATGATCGATGGCTACACCTTC. Translated: CAWSDGLMIDGYTF.

The chain employs TRBV9 and TRBJ2-7; D is ambiguous. Germline CDR1 is SGDLS and CDR2 is YYNGEE. V was trimmed by 4 bases and J by 5 bases, leaving 19 bases between them. The CDR3 consists of 15 residues. The CDR3 is CASSPTGQAGNEQYF. The CDR3 DNA reads TGTGCCAGCAGCCCCACTGGCCAGGCCGGTAACGAGCAGTACTTC.

The chain joins TRBV9 to TRBJ1-2, with D hard to call. Germline CDR1 and CDR2: SGDLS and YYNGEE. V was trimmed by 3 bases and J by 4 bases, leaving 7 bases between them. This CDR3 is built from 12 residues. This CDR3 is CASSESRYGYTF. The CDR3 DNA reads TGTGCCAGCAGCGAAAGTCGCTATGGCTACACCTTC.

CDR3 in amino acids: CASRPGADWSTYGYTF. The DNA for the CDR3 is TGCGCCAGCAGGCCGGGGGCGGACTGGTCAACCTATGGCTACACCTTC. This chain joins TRBV5-1 and TRBJ1-2; D possibly corresponds to TRBD1 (6 bases). The germline V and J ends were trimmed by 5 bases and 4 bases, with 21 bases remaining between them. The CDR3 is made up of 16 amino acids. Per the germline V gene, CDR1 is SGHRS and CDR2 is YFSETQ. The whole variable domain, remainder taken from reference TRBV5-1 and TRBJ1-2, is KAGVTQTPRYLIKTRGQQVTLSCSPISGHRSVSWYQQTPGQGLQFLFEYFSETQRNKGNFPGRFSGRQFSNSRSEMNVSTLELGDSALYLCASRPGADWSTYGYTFGSGTRLTVV.

This clone appeared a few times. The rearrangement joins TRBV2 to TRBJ1-1, with D maybe TRBD1 (6 bases). This CDR3 contains 12 residues. The germline V gene encodes CDR1 SNHLY and CDR2 FYNNEI. Trimming left V 7 bases short and J 7 bases short, with 13 bases between. The CDR3 DNA follows: TGTGCCAGCACCGGGACAACTCGTGAAGCTTTCTTT. Its protein product is CASTGTTREAFF.

The chain links TRBV4-1 to TRBJ2-7, with 7 bases fitting TRBD2. The germline V gene has CDR1 MGHRA and CDR2 YSYEKL. V lost 1 base, J lost 0 bases, and 6 bases stayed unmatched. The CDR3 sequence is 16 residues long. In DNA form, the CDR3 reads TGCGCCAGCAGCCAAGTCGCAGCGGGAAGCTCCTACGAGCAGTACTTC. It translates to CASSQVAAGSSYEQYF.